Listed here are 29 T cell receptor beta chains from one sample, sequenced in a study of CD8 T cells in ankylosing spondylitis. Antigen specificity for these receptors is unknown. Study conclusions and caveats: Several highly homologous variants formed a TCR beta motif that appeared characteristic of ankylosing spondylitis blood.

TCRdb re-derived calls from the 5' RACE reads in MiXCR, one entry per CDR3 protein. The table lists some 220,000 distinct CDR3 sequences, around 7.9% of them singletons, with 12% to 15% in the top ten. The sample consisted of blood, either unsorted or a sorted T cell fraction (not recorded which). The receptors here all came from a male donor with ankylosing spondylitis.

This clonotype has just a few counts. The chain links TRBV12-3 or TRBV12-4 to TRBJ2-7; D call uncertain. V lost 2 bases, J lost 5 bases, and 7 bases lay in between. This CDR3 contains 12 residues. The DNA for the CDR3 is TGTGCCAGCAGTTTAATCCAGGACGAGCAGTACTTC. Its translation is CASSLIQDEQYF.

This clonotype appeared a few times. The chain combines TRBV28 with TRBJ2-7, with TRBD1 matching over 7 bases. Germline-derived CDR1 and CDR2 are MDHEN and SYDVKM. The CDR3 sequence is 14 residues long. The CDR3 reads CAAAWTGGEYEQYF. In nucleotides, the CDR3 is TGTGCAGCCGCTTGGACAGGCGGAGAATACGAGCAGTACTTC.

This clonotype has a count of ten or more. This rearrangement joins TRBV4-3 to TRBJ2-4; 14 bases map to TRBD2. This CDR3 has 20 residues. The V gene end was trimmed by 0 bases and the J gene end by 0 bases; junction bases not matched to a gene: 7. The V gene's germline CDR1 is LGHNA and CDR2 YSLEER. The CDR3 nucleotides read TGCGCCAGCAGCCAAGAGAGACTAGCGGGGGGGACACTAGCCAAAAACATTCAGTACTTC. Translation: CASSQERLAGGTLAKNIQYF.

The table lists this clonotype with many counts. This chain joins TRBV6-5 and TRBJ1-1; D is ambiguous. The CDR3 has 15 residues. Per germline, CDR1 MNHEY and CDR2 SVGAGI. Trimming cost V 2 bases and J 2 bases, with 12 bases left between them. The CDR3 nucleotides are TGTGCCAGCAGTTACGATCTGGGTTTCAACACTGAAGCTTTCTTT. Translation gives CASSYDLGFNTEAFF.

This clonotype turned up a few times. V gene TRBV5-5 combines with J gene TRBJ2-1; TRBD1 matches 11 bases. Unmatched junction bases numbered 4, after V lost 4 bases and J lost 4 bases. The length of the CDR3 is 15 residues. Germline V gene sequence: CDR1 SGHKS, CDR2 YYEKEE (reference sequence). The CDR3 nucleotides read TGTGCCAGCAGCAAGGGACAGGGGGGTTACAATGAGCAGTTCTTC. Translated: CASSKGQGGYNEQFF.

The gene calls are TRBV19 and TRBJ1-4; TRBD1 matches at 8 bases. Unmatched junction bases numbered 18, after V lost 6 bases and J lost 6 bases. Per the germline V gene, CDR1 is LNHDA and CDR2 is SQIVND (reference sequence). The CDR3 runs 18 residues. The CDR3 DNA follows: TGTGCCAGTAGCACAGGACAGGGTCGAGTTAAGATGGATGAAAAACTGTTTTTT. Amino acids: CASSTGQGRVKMDEKLFF.

Of note for this clonotype: A much larger clone sits a single nucleotide away, making a read error possible. The CDR3: CASSSSREVNTETFF. CDR3 nucleotide sequence: TGCGCCAGCAGCTCAAGCAGGGAGGTGAACACTGAAACTTTCTTT. This chain joins TRBV5-1 and TRBJ1-1; TRBD1 is a possible D gene (5 bases). This CDR3 has 15 amino acids. Per the germline V gene, CDR1 is SGHRS and CDR2 is YFSETQ.

This clonotype showed up many times. J is TRBJ2-7 and V is TRBV29-1; D remains unclear. Germline values: CDR1 SQVTM, CDR2 ANQGSEA. CDR3 length equals 12 residues. The ends were cut back, 8 bases at V and 2 bases at J, with 13 bases in the middle. The CDR3 bases are TGCAGCATTTCAAGCGCTACCTACGAGCAGTACTTC. Its translation is CSISSATYEQYF.

This clonotype was observed many times. The chain joins TRBV7-9 to TRBJ2-2; 8 bases fit TRBD2. Germline V gene lookup returns CDR1 SEHNR and CDR2 FQNEAQ (reference sequence). This CDR3 has 17 residues. Trimming at V came to 8 bases and at J to 0 bases, leaving 11 bases not matched to a gene. The chain's CDR3 is CASDKTGGATNTGELFF. The DNA of the CDR3 is TGTGCCAGCGATAAAACGGGGGGGGCCACGAACACCGGGGAGCTGTTTTTT.

This clonotype was counted at least ten times. The chain carries TRBV20-1 and TRBJ2-7; D not resolved. The CDR3 has 15 amino acids. The germline gives CDR1 DFQATT, CDR2 SNEGSKA (reference sequence). Trimming stripped 0 bases from V and 7 bases from J, with 19 bases between. The CDR3 sequence: CSARDRSSGPGEQYF. CDR3 DNA: TGCAGTGCTAGAGATCGATCGTCAGGACCCGGAGAGCAGTACTTC.

Ten or more counts support this clonotype. This chain links TRBV7-9 with TRBJ1-2, with TRBD1 matching over 7 bases. This CDR3 region has 14 residues. With V trimmed by 5 bases and J by 7 bases, 10 bases remained unmatched. Germline V gene lookup returns CDR1 SEHNR and CDR2 FQNEAQ (reference sequence). The CDR3 protein is CASSGPGQPSGYTF. For the CDR3, the DNA is TGTGCCAGCAGCGGGCCGGGACAGCCAAGTGGCTACACCTTC.

The table lists this clonotype with many counts. The rearrangement links TRBV28 to TRBJ2-1; 10 positions agree with TRBD2. The germline V gene has CDR1 MDHEN and CDR2 SYDVKM. J gave up 5 bases and V 2 bases, and 0 bases lay outside the gene matches. This CDR3 comprises 14 residues. CDR3 nucleotides: TGTGCCAGCAGTTTACTAGCGGGAGACAATGAGCAGTTCTTC. Translating gives CASSLLAGDNEQFF.

V and J are TRBV10-3 and TRBJ2-1; 7 bases line up with TRBD2. V was clipped by 4 bases and J by 0 bases; unmatched bases: 9. The CDR3 extends over 17 amino acids. Germline V lookup: CDR1 ENHRY, CDR2 SYGVKD. This CDR3 is CAISGAMRESSYNEQFF. CDR3 in DNA: TGTGCCATCAGTGGTGCTATGCGGGAGAGCTCCTACAATGAGCAGTTCTTC.

This clonotype was recorded a few times. The J gene is TRBJ1-5, the V gene TRBV4-3; D remains ambiguous. This CDR3 has 13 amino acids. Deletions cut 2 bases from V and 7 bases from J, with 9 bases between. The germline gives CDR1 LGHNA, CDR2 YSLEER. CDR3 sequence reads: CASSQKRGQPQHF. The DNA for the CDR3 is TGCGCCAGCAGCCAAAAGCGGGGACAGCCCCAGCATTTT.

This clonotype has ten or more counts. The CDR3 nucleotides read TGTGCCACCAGTCTAGCAAATGAGCAGTTCTTC. Translating it yields CATSLANEQFF. The chain carries TRBV24-1 and TRBJ2-1; tentatively, D is TRBD2 (5 bases). The CDR3 runs 11 residues. The germline CDR1 and CDR2 sequences are KGHDR and SFDVKD. The V end was cut by 6 bases, the J end by 7 bases, with 6 bases between.

This clonotype was picked up many times. V usage is TRBV7-9 and J usage is TRBJ2-1; D possibly corresponds to TRBD2 (6 bases). Germline V gene lookup returns CDR1 SEHNR and CDR2 FQNEAQ (reference sequence). The CDR3 covers 16 residues. Trimming cost V 5 bases and J 0 bases, with 14 bases left between them. CDR3 in amino acids: CASSPRGDSSYNEQFF. In DNA, the CDR3 is TGTGCCAGCAGCCCCCGTGGGGACTCCTCCTACAATGAGCAGTTCTTC.

This clonotype was recorded many times. The V and J genes are TRBV4-1 and TRBJ2-2; D is uncertain. Trimming pared 0 bases from V and 0 bases from J, leaving 5 bases between. This CDR3 contains 15 residues. The germline CDR1 and CDR2 sequences are MGHRA and YSYEKL. CDR3 amino acids: CASSQDRTNTGELFF. CDR3 DNA sequence: TGCGCCAGCAGCCAAGATCGGACGAACACCGGGGAGCTGTTTTTT.

This clonotype occurred many times. The gene calls are TRBV7-9 and TRBJ2-1, with D possibly being TRBD2 (6 bases). V lost 6 bases and J lost 6, with 18 bases in between. Germline CDR1 reads SEHNR; CDR2 reads FQNEAQ (reference sequence). The CDR3 is 15 residues long. The CDR3 here is CASRADLARGNEQFF. The CDR3 region has the DNA TGTGCCAGCAGGGCTGATCTAGCGCGGGGCAATGAGCAGTTCTTC.

This clonotype was counted at least ten times. V is TRBV7-9 and J is TRBJ2-7; 7 nucleotides align to TRBD2. V trimming: 4 bases; J trimming: 0 bases; junction bases outside the gene matches: 6. This CDR3 contains 15 residues. The germline V gene encodes CDR1 SEHNR and CDR2 FQNEAQ (reference sequence). The CDR3 region is CASSSWTRSSYEQYF. The CDR3 DNA sequence: TGTGCCAGCAGCTCCTGGACTAGGAGCTCCTACGAGCAGTACTTC.

In this sample, this clonotype turned up many times. This chain joins TRBV20-1 and TRBJ2-7; D is undetermined. Trimming stripped 2 bases from V and 7 bases from J, with 21 bases between. CDR3 length: 15 amino acids. Per germline, CDR1 DFQATT and CDR2 SNEGSKA (reference sequence). CDR3 in amino acids: CSARSFRNYTREQYF. The DNA for the CDR3 is TGCAGTGCTAGATCGTTTCGGAATTACACCCGTGAGCAGTACTTC.

There are a few counts of this clonotype. The V and J genes are TRBV7-2 and TRBJ2-1, with 11 bases fitting TRBD2. The length of the CDR3 is 17 residues. V dropped 2 bases and J dropped 5; count of bases not matched to a gene: 8. The germline CDR1 and CDR2 sequences are SGHTA and FQGNSA. For the CDR3, the DNA is TGTGCCAGCAGCTTAAAACTAGCGGGGGCGCAGGACAATGAGCAGTTCTTC. Amino acid sequence: CASSLKLAGAQDNEQFF.

This clonotype occurred many times. The V and J genes are TRBV9 and TRBJ2-6; 8 bases agree with TRBD1. Germline V gene sequence: CDR1 SGDLS, CDR2 YYNGEE. V gave up 3 bases and J gave up 2 bases; unmatched junction bases: 19. The CDR3 extends over 21 amino acids. In DNA form, the CDR3 reads TGTGCCAGCAGCGCCCGGGACAGGTACGCAAGAGTCCAAACTGGGGCCAACGTCCTGACTTTC. Protein product: CASSARDRYARVQTGANVLTF.

This clonotype was counted ten times or more. This chain uses TRBV13 with TRBJ2-7; TRBD2 agrees at 7 bases. The V segment lost 1 base and the J segment 3 bases; nucleotides outside the gene matches: 6. The CDR3 has 15 amino acids. Germline values: CDR1 PRHDT, CDR2 FYEKMQ (reference sequence). CDR3 DNA sequence: TGTGCCAGCAGCTTAGAGTCTAGCGGCCTCTACGAGCAGTACTTC. Translating gives CASSLESSGLYEQYF.

The chain couples TRBV4-3 to TRBJ1-1; D is perhaps TRBD1 (6 bases). Germline V CDR1 and CDR2: LGHNA, YSLEER. Trimming shortened V by 3 bases and J by 4 bases, and 15 bases separated the two germline ends. The length of the CDR3 is 15 residues. The CDR3 is CASSHEDRPPTEAFF. As DNA, the CDR3 is TGCGCCAGCAGCCATGAAGACAGGCCCCCCACTGAAGCTTTCTTT.

The V gene is TRBV6-1, the J gene TRBJ2-5; 7 nucleotides line up with TRBD1. The CDR3 spans 13 residues. Germline loops: CDR1 MNHNS, CDR2 SASEGT. After removal of 8 bases from V and 0 bases from J, the junction contained 3 bases not matched to a gene. The CDR3 sequence is CASGGQYQETQYF. CDR3 coding DNA: TGTGCCAGCGGGGGACAGTACCAAGAGACCCAGTACTTC.

This clonotype was seen only a few times. In nucleotides, the CDR3 is TGTGCCAGCCGTACAGGACAGGCTTCCTACGAGCAGTACTTC. Translation gives CASRTGQASYEQYF. The genes are TRBV28 and TRBJ2-7; 7 bases line up with TRBD1. The CDR3 is 14 amino acids. The V gene's germline CDR1 is MDHEN and CDR2 SYDVKM. The J segment lost 1 base and the V segment lost 8 bases, leaving 8 bases of the junction unmatched.

The chain couples TRBV4-1 to TRBJ2-1, with 13 bases aligning to TRBD2. Looked up from germline, CDR1 is MGHRA and CDR2 is YSYEKL. The CDR3 is 14 residues long. The V gene end was trimmed by 1 base and the J gene end by 9 bases; junction bases not matched to a gene: 0. The CDR3, as DNA: TGCGCCAGCAGCCAAGGACTAGCGGGGGGTGAGCAGTTCTTC. Encoded protein: CASSQGLAGGEQFF.

This clonotype was seen only a few times. This chain links TRBV25-1 with TRBJ2-7; 8 nucleotides match TRBD1. The length of the CDR3 is 15 residues. With 0 bases clipped from V and 4 bases from J, the junction kept 5 bases outside the gene matches. Germline assignment: CDR1 MGHDK and CDR2 SYGVNS. CDR3 protein: CASSEYRGRRYEQYF. The CDR3 DNA reads as TGTGCCAGCAGTGAATACAGGGGGCGGCGATACGAGCAGTACTTC.

The chain employs TRBV11-1 and TRBJ2-7; D is undetermined. The CDR3 consists of 14 residues. V was shortened by 3 bases and J by 2 bases, with 11 bases between the two germline ends. Germline lookup yields CDR1 SGHAT and CDR2 FQDESV (reference sequence). The CDR3 loop reads CASSFSRATYEQYF. The CDR3 region has the DNA TGTGCCAGCAGCTTCTCCAGAGCCACCTACGAGCAGTACTTC.